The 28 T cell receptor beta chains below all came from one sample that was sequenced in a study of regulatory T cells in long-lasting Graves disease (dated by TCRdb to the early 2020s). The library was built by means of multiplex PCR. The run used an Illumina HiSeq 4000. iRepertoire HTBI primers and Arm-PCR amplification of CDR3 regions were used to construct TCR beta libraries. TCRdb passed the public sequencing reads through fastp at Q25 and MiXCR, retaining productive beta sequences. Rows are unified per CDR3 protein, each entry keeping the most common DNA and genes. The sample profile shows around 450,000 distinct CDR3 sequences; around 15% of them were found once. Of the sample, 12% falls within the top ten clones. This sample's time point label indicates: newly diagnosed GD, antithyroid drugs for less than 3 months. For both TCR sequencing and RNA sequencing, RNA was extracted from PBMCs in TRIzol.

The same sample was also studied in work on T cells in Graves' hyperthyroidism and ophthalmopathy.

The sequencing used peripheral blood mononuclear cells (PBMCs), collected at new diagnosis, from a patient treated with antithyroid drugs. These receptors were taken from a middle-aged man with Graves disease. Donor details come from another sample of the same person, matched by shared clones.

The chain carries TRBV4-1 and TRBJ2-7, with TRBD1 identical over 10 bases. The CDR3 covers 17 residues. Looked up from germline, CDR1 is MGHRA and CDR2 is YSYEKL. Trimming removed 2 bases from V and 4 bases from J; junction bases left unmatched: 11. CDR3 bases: TGCGCCAGCAGCCAATTTAGTTCCGGGACAGGGGCATACGAGCAGTACTTC. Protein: CASSQFSSGTGAYEQYF.

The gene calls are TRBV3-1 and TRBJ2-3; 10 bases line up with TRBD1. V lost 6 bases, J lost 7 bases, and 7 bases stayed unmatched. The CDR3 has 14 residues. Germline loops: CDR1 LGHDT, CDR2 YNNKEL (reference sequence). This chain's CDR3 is CASRPGQGTHTQYF. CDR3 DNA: TGTGCCAGCAGGCCGGGACAGGGGACCCATACGCAGTATTTT.

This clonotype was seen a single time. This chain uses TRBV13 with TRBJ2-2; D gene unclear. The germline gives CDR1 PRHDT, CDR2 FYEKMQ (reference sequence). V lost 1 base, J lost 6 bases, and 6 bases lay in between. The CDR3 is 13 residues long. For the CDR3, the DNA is TGTGCCAGCAGCTTAGAGCGTCCCGGGGAGCTGTTTTTT. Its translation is CASSLERPGELFF.

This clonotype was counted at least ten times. As DNA, the CDR3 is TGTGCCAGCAGCATAGCGGGCCTTTACAATGAGCAGTTCTTC. It encodes CASSIAGLYNEQFF. The chain combines TRBV7-3 with TRBJ2-1, with 7 positions matching TRBD2. CDR1 is SGHTA, CDR2 FQGTGA, per germline. The CDR3 loop spans 14 amino acids. Trimming removed 5 bases from V and 4 bases from J; junction bases left unmatched: 5.

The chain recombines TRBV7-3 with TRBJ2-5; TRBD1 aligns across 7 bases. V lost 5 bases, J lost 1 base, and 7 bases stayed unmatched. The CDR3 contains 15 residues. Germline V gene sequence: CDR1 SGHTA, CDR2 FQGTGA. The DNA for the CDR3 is TGTGCCAGCAGCAAAGACCGGGACAGCCAAGAGACCCAGTACTTC. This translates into CASSKDRDSQETQYF.

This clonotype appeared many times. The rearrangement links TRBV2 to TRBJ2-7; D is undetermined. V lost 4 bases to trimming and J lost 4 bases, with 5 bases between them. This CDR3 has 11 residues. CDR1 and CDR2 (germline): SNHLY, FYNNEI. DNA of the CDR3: TGTGCCAGCAGTGCAGAGTACGAGCAGTACTTC. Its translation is CASSAEYEQYF.

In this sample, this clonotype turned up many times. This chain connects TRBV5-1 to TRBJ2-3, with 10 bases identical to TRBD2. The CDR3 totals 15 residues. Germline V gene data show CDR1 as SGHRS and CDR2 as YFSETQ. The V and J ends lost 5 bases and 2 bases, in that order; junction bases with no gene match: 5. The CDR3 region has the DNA TGCGCCAGCAGTCGGACTAGCGGAGTCACAGATACGCAGTATTTT. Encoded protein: CASSRTSGVTDTQYF.

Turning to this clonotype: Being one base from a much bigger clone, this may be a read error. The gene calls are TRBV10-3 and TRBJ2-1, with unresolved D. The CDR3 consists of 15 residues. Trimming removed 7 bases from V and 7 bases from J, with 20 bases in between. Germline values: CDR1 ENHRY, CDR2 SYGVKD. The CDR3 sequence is CAINDPVRVGNEQFF. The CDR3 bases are TGTGCCATCAATGACCCAGTAAGGGTCGGGAATGAGCAGTTCTTC.

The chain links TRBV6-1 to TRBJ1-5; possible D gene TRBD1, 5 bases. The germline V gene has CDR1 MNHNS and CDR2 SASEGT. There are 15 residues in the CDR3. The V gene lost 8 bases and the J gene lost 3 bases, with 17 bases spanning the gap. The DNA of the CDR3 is TGTGCCAGCCTCCACACCGGGACGTACAATCAGCCCCAGCATTTT. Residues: CASLHTGTYNQPQHF.

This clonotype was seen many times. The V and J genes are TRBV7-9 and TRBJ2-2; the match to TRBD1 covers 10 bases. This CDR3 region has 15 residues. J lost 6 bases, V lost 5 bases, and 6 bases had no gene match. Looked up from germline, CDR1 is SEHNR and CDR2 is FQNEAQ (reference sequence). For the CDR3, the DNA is TGTGCCAGCAGCCGCGGGACAGGGGATTCCGGGGAGCTGTTTTTT. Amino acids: CASSRGTGDSGELFF.

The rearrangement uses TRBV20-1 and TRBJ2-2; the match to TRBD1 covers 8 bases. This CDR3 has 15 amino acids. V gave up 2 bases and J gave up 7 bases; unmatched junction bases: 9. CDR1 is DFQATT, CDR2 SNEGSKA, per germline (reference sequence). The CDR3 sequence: CSARSGQGVRGELFF. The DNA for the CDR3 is TGCAGTGCTAGATCAGGACAGGGCGTACGCGGGGAGCTGTTTTTT.

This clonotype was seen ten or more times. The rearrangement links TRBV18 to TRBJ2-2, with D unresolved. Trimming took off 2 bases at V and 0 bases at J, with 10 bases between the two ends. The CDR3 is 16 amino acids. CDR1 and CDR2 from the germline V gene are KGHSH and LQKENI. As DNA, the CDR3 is TGTGCCAGCTCACCAACTACATGGGCGAACACCGGGGAGCTGTTTTTT. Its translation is CASSPTTWANTGELFF.

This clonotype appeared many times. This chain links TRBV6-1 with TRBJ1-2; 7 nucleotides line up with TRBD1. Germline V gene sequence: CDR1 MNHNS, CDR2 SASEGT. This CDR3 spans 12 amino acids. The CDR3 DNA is TGTGCTCACCAGGGGGGATCTTGGGGCTACACCTTC. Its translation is CAHQGGSWGYTF.

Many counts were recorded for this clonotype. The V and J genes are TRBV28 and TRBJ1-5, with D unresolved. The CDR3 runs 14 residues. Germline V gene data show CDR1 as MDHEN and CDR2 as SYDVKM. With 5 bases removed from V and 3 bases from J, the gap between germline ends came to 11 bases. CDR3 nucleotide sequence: TGTGCCAGCAGTATCGACCAGCCCAATCAGCCCCAGCATTTT. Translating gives CASSIDQPNQPQHF.

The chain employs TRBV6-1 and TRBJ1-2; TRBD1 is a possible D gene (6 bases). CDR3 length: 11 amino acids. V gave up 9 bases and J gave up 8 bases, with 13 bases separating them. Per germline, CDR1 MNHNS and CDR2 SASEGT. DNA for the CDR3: TGTGCCAGTATGAGGGGGGACGGCTACACCTTC. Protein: CASMRGDGYTF.

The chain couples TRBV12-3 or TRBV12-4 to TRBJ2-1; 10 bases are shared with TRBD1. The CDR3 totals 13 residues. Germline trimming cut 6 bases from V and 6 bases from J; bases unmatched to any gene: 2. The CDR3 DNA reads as TGTGCCAGCAGCTGGACAGGGGGCAATGAGCAGTTCTTC. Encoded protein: CASSWTGGNEQFF.

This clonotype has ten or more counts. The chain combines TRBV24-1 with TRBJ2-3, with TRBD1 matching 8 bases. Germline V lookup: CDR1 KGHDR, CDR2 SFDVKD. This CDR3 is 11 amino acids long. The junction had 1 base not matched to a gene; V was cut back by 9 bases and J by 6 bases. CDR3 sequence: CATDRGDTQYF. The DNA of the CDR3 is TGTGCCACCGACAGGGGTGATACGCAGTATTTT.

DNA of the CDR3: TGTGCCAGCAGTTACAGGAGGGCCTACGAGCAGTACTTC. Protein: CASSYRRAYEQYF. The V gene is TRBV6-2 or TRBV6-3, the J gene TRBJ2-7; D is possibly TRBD2 (6 bases). V was trimmed by 2 bases and J by 2 bases, leaving 7 bases between them. In germline, CDR1 is MNHEY, CDR2 SVGEGT. CDR3 size: 13 residues.

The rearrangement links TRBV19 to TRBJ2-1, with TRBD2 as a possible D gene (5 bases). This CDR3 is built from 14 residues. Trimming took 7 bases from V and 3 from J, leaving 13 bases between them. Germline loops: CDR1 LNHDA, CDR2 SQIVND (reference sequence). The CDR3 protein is CASTQREFYNEQFF. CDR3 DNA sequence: TGTGCCAGTACCCAAAGGGAGTTCTACAATGAGCAGTTCTTC.

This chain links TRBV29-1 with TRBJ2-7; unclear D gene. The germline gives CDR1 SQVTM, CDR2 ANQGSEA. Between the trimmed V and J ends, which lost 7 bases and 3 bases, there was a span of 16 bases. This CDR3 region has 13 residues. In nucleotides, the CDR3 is TGCAGCGCAAGGCCCTCCTCTAACTACGAGCAGTACTTC. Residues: CSARPSSNYEQYF.

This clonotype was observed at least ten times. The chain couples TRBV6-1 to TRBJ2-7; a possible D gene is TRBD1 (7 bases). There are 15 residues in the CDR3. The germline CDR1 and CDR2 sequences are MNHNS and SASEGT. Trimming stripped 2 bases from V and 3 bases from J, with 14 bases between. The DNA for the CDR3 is TGTGCCAGCAGTGAAATGTACAGGGGACTCTACGAGCAGTACTTC. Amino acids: CASSEMYRGLYEQYF.

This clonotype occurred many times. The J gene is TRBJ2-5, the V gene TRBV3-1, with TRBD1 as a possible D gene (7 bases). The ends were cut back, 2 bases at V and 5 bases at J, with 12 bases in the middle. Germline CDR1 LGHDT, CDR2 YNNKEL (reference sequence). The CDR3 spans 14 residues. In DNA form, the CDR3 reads TGTGCCAGCAGCCAAAGTCCAGGGGGGGAGACCCAGTACTTC. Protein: CASSQSPGGETQYF.

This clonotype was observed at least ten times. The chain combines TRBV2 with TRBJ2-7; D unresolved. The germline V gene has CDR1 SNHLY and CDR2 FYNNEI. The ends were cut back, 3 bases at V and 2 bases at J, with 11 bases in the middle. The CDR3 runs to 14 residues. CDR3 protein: CASSDSIPTYEQYF. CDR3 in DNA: TGTGCCAGCAGTGACAGTATTCCAACCTACGAGCAGTACTTC.

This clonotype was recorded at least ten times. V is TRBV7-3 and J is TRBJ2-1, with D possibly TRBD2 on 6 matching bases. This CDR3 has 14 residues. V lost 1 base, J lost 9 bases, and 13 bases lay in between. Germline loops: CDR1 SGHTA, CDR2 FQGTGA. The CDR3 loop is CASSLNRGAGEQFF. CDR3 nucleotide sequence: TGTGCCAGCAGCTTAAATCGCGGAGCGGGTGAGCAGTTCTTC.

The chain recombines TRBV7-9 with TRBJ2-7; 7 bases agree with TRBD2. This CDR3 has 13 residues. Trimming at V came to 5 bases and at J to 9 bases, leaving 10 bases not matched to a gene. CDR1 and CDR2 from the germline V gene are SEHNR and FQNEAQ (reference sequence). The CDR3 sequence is CASSPPGGEGQYF. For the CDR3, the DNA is TGTGCCAGCAGCCCCCCTGGGGGGGAGGGGCAGTACTTC.

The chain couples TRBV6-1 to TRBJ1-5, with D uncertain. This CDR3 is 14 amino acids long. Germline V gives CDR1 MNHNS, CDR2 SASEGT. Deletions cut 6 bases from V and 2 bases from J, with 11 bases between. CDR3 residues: CASRAEARNQPQHF. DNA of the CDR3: TGTGCCAGCAGGGCTGAGGCCCGCAATCAGCCCCAGCATTTT.

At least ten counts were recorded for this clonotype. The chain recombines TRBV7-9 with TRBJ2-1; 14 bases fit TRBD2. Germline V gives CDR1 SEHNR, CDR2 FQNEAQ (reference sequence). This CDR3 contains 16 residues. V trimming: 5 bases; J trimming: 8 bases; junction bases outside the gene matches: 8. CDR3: CASSLTSGRAVHEQFF. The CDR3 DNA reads TGTGCCAGCAGCCTGACTAGCGGGAGGGCCGTGCATGAGCAGTTCTTC.

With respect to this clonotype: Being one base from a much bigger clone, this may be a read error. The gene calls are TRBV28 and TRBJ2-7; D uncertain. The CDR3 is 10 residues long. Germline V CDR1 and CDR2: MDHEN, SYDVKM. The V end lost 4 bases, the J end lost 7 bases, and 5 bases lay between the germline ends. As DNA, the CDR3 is TGTGCCAGCAGTTACACGGAGCAGTACTTC. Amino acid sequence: CASSYTEQYF. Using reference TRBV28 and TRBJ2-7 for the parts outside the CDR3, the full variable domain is DVKVTQSSRYLVKRTGEKVFLECVQDMDHENMFWYRQDPGLGLRLIYFSYDVKMKEKGDIPEGYSVSREKKERFSLILESASTNQTSMYLCASSYTEQYFGPGTRLTVT.